What follows are 17 T cell receptor beta chains derived from one specimen sequenced in a study of PD-1 blockade in classical Hodgkin lymphoma. Assay used: immunoSEQ multiplex PCR; TCRdb lists only in-frame clones, some missing. The sample carries fewer than 90,000 clones, about 93% recorded once. Exposure to brentuximab vedotin varied, and each patient had relapsed following autologous stem cell transplantation. Sequencing was performed on peripheral blood mononuclear cells (PBMCs), taken at baseline. The receptor set was obtained from a human donor with classical Hodgkin lymphoma.

This chain connects TRBV10-3 to TRBJ2-3; D might be TRBD2 (5 bases). CDR1 ENHRY and CDR2 SYGVKD come from the germline V gene. V dropped 10 bases and J dropped 0 bases, with 14 bases sitting between them. The CDR3 length is 14 residues. CDR3 DNA sequence: TGTGCCACCGGACGCGGGCAGAGCACAGATACGCAGTATTTT. It is translated as CATGRGQSTDTQYF.

The chain employs TRBV5-1 and TRBJ2-7; 7 bases are a match to TRBD2. Germline CDR1 is SGHRS and CDR2 is YFSETQ. V lost 6 bases, J lost 7 bases, and 13 bases stayed unmatched. The CDR3 totals 14 residues. The CDR3 nucleotides are TGCGCCAGCACCCCGGGACTACCCCCGGAAGAGCAGTACTTC. Protein: CASTPGLPPEEQYF.

With respect to this clone: Other DNA sequences within the sample encode an identical CDR3. J is TRBJ1-6 and V is TRBV30, with a weak D call TRBD1 (6 bases). The CDR3 is 16 amino acids. Trimming removed 3 bases at V and 0 bases at J, with 12 bases between. Germline lookup yields CDR1 GTSNPN and CDR2 SVGIG (reference sequence). CDR3 bases: TGTGCCTGGAGGTCGGGGGCGAGCTCCTATAATTCACCCCTCCACTTT. Its protein product is CAWRSGASSYNSPLHF.

V is TRBV5-5 and J is TRBJ2-7; D may match TRBD1 or TRBD2 (5 bases each). CDR1 SGHKS and CDR2 YYEKEE come from the germline V gene (reference sequence). Trimming left V 0 bases short and J 2 bases short, with 15 bases between. This CDR3 is built from 16 residues. The CDR3 bases are TGTGCCAGCAGCTTGGTTACGGGGACGGTAACCTACGAGCAGTACTTC. This translates into CASSLVTGTVTYEQYF. The variable domain in full, completed from reference TRBV5-5 and TRBJ2-7, reads DAGVTQSPTHLIKTRGQQVTLRCSPISGHKSVSWYQQVLGQGPQFIFQYYEKEERGRGNFPDRFSARQFPNYSSELNVNALLLGDSALYLCASSLVTGTVTYEQYFGPGTRLTVT.

This clone occurred once. The chain is built from TRBV28 and TRBJ2-7; TRBD1 aligns across 7 bases. CDR1 and CDR2 from the germline V gene are MDHEN and SYDVKM. Trimming cost V 5 bases and J 6 bases; bases outside gene matches: 13. This CDR3 has 15 residues. Written as DNA, the CDR3 is TGTGCCAGCAGTCCCCCGACAGGGAATACGGTCGAGCAGTACTTC. It is translated as CASSPPTGNTVEQYF.

This clone was recorded only once. V usage is TRBV7-2 and J usage is TRBJ2-2; D not resolved. V lost 1 base to trimming and J lost 0 bases, with 6 bases between them. The CDR3 extends over 15 amino acids. Germline assignment: CDR1 SGHTA and CDR2 FQGNSA. This CDR3 is CASSLGAANTGELFF. The CDR3 DNA reads TGTGCCAGCAGCTTAGGAGCAGCGAACACCGGGGAGCTGTTTTTT.

The gene calls are TRBV15 and TRBJ2-1, with D uncertain. V shed 11 bases and J shed 0 bases, with 5 bases lying between them. The CDR3 length is 11 residues. Germline CDR1 reads LNHNV; CDR2 reads YYDKDF (reference sequence). CDR3 coding DNA: TGTGCCGTCAGCTCCTACAATGAGCAGTTCTTC. Translated: CAVSSYNEQFF.

V gene TRBV6-5 combines with J gene TRBJ2-2, with TRBD1 identical over 9 bases. Germline trimming cut 2 bases from V and 5 bases from J; bases unmatched to any gene: 0. The CDR3 contains 14 residues. Germline V gene data show CDR1 as MNHEY and CDR2 as SVGAGI. DNA for the CDR3: TGTGCCAGCAGTTACGACAGGGGGACCGGGGAGCTGTTTTTT. This codes for CASSYDRGTGELFF.

The genes are TRBV21-1 and TRBJ1-4; the table assigns TRBD1, which was not confirmed against the DNA. TRBV21-1 is deemed a pseudogene. This CDR3 region has 16 residues. The CDR3 protein is CASSKWGTVTNEKLFF. Written as DNA, the CDR3 is TGTGCCAGCAGCAAATGGGGCACCGTCACTAATGAAAAACTGTTTTTT.

The chain is built from TRBV30 and TRBJ2-1; TRBD2 agrees at 14 bases. Germline CDR1 and CDR2: GTSNPN and SVGIG (reference sequence). This CDR3 is built from 16 residues. V dropped 4 bases and J dropped 4; count of bases not matched to a gene: 6. This CDR3 reads CAWTRTSGGHYNEQFF. The CDR3 DNA is TGTGCCTGGACTCGGACTAGCGGGGGGCATTACAATGAGCAGTTCTTC.

The chain combines TRBV28 with TRBJ1-2, with unresolved D. This CDR3 spans 14 amino acids. Per germline, CDR1 MDHEN and CDR2 SYDVKM. V lost 5 bases and J lost 5, with 15 bases in between. In nucleotides, the CDR3 is TGTGCCAGCAGTCTCGACGGGCCTTCTTATGGCTACACCTTC. Translated, it gives CASSLDGPSYGYTF.

This chain joins TRBV5-4 and TRBJ2-7, with D perhaps TRBD1 (6 bases). CDR3 length equals 14 residues. Germline V gene lookup returns CDR1 SGHNT and CDR2 YYREEE (reference sequence). Trimming cost V 0 bases and J 6 bases, with 13 bases left between them. For the CDR3, the DNA is TGTGCCAGCAGCTTGGACGCCAGGGGTCGCGAGCAGTACTTC. This codes for CASSLDARGREQYF.

CDR3 sequence reads: CASSVGGRNADTQYF. The DNA of the CDR3 is TGTGCCAGCAGCGTAGGCGGTAGAAACGCAGATACGCAGTATTTT. The V gene is TRBV9, the J gene TRBJ2-3; D is unclear. V was pared by 0 bases and J by 4 bases, with 12 bases between. Germline assignment: CDR1 SGDLS and CDR2 YYNGEE. The length of the CDR3 is 15 residues.

V is TRBV28 and J is TRBJ2-1; 11 nucleotides match TRBD2. The length of the CDR3 is 16 residues. Trimming took 5 bases from V and 3 from J; bases not matched to a gene: 6. Germline V gives CDR1 MDHEN, CDR2 SYDVKM. For the CDR3, the DNA is TGTGCCAGCAGTCAAACCGGGACTAGCGGCTACAATGAGCAGTTCTTC. This encodes CASSQTGTSGYNEQFF.

The rearrangement joins TRBV9 to TRBJ2-1, with 13 bases lining up with TRBD2. The CDR3 has 17 amino acids. Germline V gene data show CDR1 as SGDLS and CDR2 as YYNGEE. V shed 3 bases, J shed 6 bases, and the junction held 9 bases outside the gene matches. The CDR3 DNA follows: TGTGCCAGCAGCGCCGGACTAGCGGGAGTTTCGTCCAATGAGCAGTTCTTC. Translation: CASSAGLAGVSSNEQFF.

V usage is TRBV20-1 and J usage is TRBJ2-7; 8 positions agree with TRBD2. This CDR3 contains 11 residues. Germline CDR1 reads DFQATT; CDR2 reads SNEGSKA (reference sequence). V shed 6 bases and J 7 bases; nucleotides not matched to a gene: 5. The CDR3 loop is CSASVAGEQYF. The CDR3 DNA reads TGCAGTGCATCAGTAGCGGGGGAGCAGTACTTC.

A single count supports this clone. V gene TRBV6-1 combines with J gene TRBJ2-5; the D is unclear. This CDR3 has 13 amino acids. Germline V gene data show CDR1 as MNHNS and CDR2 as SASEGT. V was cut by 2 bases and J by 2 bases, with 6 bases left in between. The CDR3 is CASSETLQETQYF. In DNA, the CDR3 is TGTGCCAGCAGTGAAACTTTACAAGAGACCCAGTACTTC.